The 16 T cell receptor beta chains listed next were all sequenced from one sample in a study of T cell changes during pregnancy in multiple sclerosis (dated by TCRdb to about 2019). Receptors were amplified or captured by the immunoSEQ multiplex PCR assay. TCRdb took over this immuneACCESS table, retaining in-frame rearrangements with V and J assigned. Such tables are incomplete; in checked studies, under half of the missing clones stem from an unresolved V gene, and the remainder is unexplained. For this sample there are under 95,000 clones; under 95% appear just once. The ten largest clonotypes hold more than 0.4% of the sample. The source was CD4+ T cells from peripheral blood mononuclear cells, collected before pregnancy. The receptors derive from a female donor with multiple sclerosis, enrolled in a pregnancy study.

This sequence joins TRBV18 and TRBJ2-5, with TRBD2 matching over 15 bases. Germline loops: CDR1 KGHSH, CDR2 LQKENI. The CDR3 has 16 amino acids. V shed 3 bases and J 5 bases; nucleotides not matched to a gene: 4. CDR3 amino acids: CASSPGLAGGSETQYF. CDR3 nucleotides: TGTGCCAGCTCACCGGGACTAGCGGGAGGATCGGAGACCCAGTACTTC.

This sequence joins TRBV5-1 and TRBJ2-2, with 10 bases fitting TRBD1. The CDR3 covers 15 residues. Per germline, CDR1 SGHRS and CDR2 YFSETQ. The ends lost 3 bases at V and 5 bases at J; junction bases unmatched: 4. CDR3 in DNA: TGCGCCAGCAGCTGGGGGACAGGGGTAACCGGGGAGCTGTTTTTT. Translation gives CASSWGTGVTGELFF. The entire variable domain, with the rest obtained from reference TRBV5-1 and TRBJ2-2, is as follows: KAGVTQTPRYLIKTRGQQVTLSCSPISGHRSVSWYQQTPGQGLQFLFEYFSETQRNKGNFPGRFSGRQFSNSRSEMNVSTLELGDSALYLCASSWGTGVTGELFFGEGSRLTVL.

The chain couples TRBV7-2 to TRBJ1-5; D may be TRBD1 (5 bases). Germline values: CDR1 SGHTA, CDR2 FQGNSA. V lost 1 base and J lost 0, with 7 bases in between. The CDR3 length is 15 residues. In DNA, the CDR3 is TGTGCCAGCAGCTTAGAAAGGGGTAGCAATCAGCCCCAGCATTTT. Encoded protein: CASSLERGSNQPQHF.

J is TRBJ2-5 and V is TRBV14, with D possibly being TRBD1 (7 bases). Germline CDR1 is SGHDN and CDR2 is FVKESK. This CDR3 spans 14 amino acids. Trimming left V 2 bases short and J 5 bases short, with 12 bases between. This chain's CDR3 is CASSQWRGRETQYF. CDR3 in DNA: TGTGCCAGCAGCCAATGGAGGGGGCGGGAGACCCAGTACTTC. The full variable domain, its missing parts supplied by reference TRBV14 and TRBJ2-5, is EAGVTQFPSHSVIEKGQTVTLRCDPISGHDNLYWYRRVMGKEIKFLLHFVKESKQDESGMPNNRFLAERTGGTYSTLKVQPAELEDSGVYFCASSQWRGRETQYFGPGTRLLVL.

This chain uses TRBV6-4 with TRBJ2-3; 8 positions match TRBD2. Germline values: CDR1 MRHNA, CDR2 SNTAGT. Trimming cost V 3 bases and J 7 bases; bases outside gene matches: 9. The CDR3 is 15 amino acids. Here the CDR3 DNA reads TGTGCCAGCAGTGAGTCTACGGGGGGGCCGTATACGCAGTATTTT. It encodes CASSESTGGPYTQYF.

The chain combines TRBV15 with TRBJ2-1; D possibly corresponds to TRBD2 (7 bases). The V gene's germline CDR1 is LNHNV and CDR2 YYDKDF (reference sequence). CDR3 length: 15 residues. Trimming took off 4 bases at V and 12 bases at J, with 22 bases between the two ends. CDR3 bases: TGTGCCACCAGCACGGGCGGGGGCCGGGCCCCGGGGCAGTTCTTC. This codes for CATSTGGGRAPGQFF. Full variable domain (rest looked up from reference TRBV15 and TRBJ2-1): DAMVIQNPRYQVTQFGKPVTLSCSQTLNHNVMYWYQQKSSQAPKLLFHYYDKDFNNEADTPDNFQSRRPNTSFCFLDIRSPGLGDTAMYLCATSTGGGRAPGQFFGPGTRLTVL.

With respect to this clone: The same CDR3 arises from other DNA sequences in this sample as well. The rearrangement links TRBV9 to TRBJ2-1; maybe TRBD2 (5 bases). This CDR3 region has 15 residues. With 0 bases removed from V and 0 bases from J, the gap between germline ends came to 7 bases. Per the germline V gene, CDR1 is SGDLS and CDR2 is YYNGEE. The CDR3 DNA follows: TGTGCCAGCAGCGTAGGAACTAGCTCCTACAATGAGCAGTTCTTC. Translating gives CASSVGTSSYNEQFF.

V is TRBV27 and J is TRBJ2-7; no clear D gene. Germline CDR1 MNHEY, CDR2 SMNVEV (reference sequence). The CDR3 is made up of 16 amino acids. The germline V and J ends were trimmed by 5 bases and 3 bases, with 20 bases remaining between them. CDR3 sequence reads: CASSPEFGLDYYEQYF. CDR3 sequence (DNA): TGTGCCAGCAGTCCCGAGTTCGGGTTAGATTACTACGAGCAGTACTTC.

This chain links TRBV29-1 with TRBJ2-7; 8 positions agree with TRBD1. The CDR3 length is 13 residues. J was trimmed by 6 bases and V by 3 bases; bases with no gene match: 7. Germline V lookup: CDR1 SQVTM, CDR2 ANQGSEA. Here the CDR3 DNA reads TGCAGCGTTGATATAACAGGGGGAGGCGAGCAGTACTTC. Protein: CSVDITGGGEQYF.

The chain combines TRBV4-1 with TRBJ2-3, with D tentatively TRBD2 (6 bases). Between the trimmed V and J ends, which lost 5 bases and 1 base, there was a span of 7 bases. CDR1 and CDR2 (germline): MGHRA, YSYEKL. This CDR3 has 13 amino acids. This chain's CDR3 is CASSASGTDTQYF. CDR3 bases: TGCGCCAGCAGCGCTAGCGGCACAGATACGCAGTATTTT.

This rearrangement joins TRBV2 to TRBJ2-5; D gene uncertain. Trimming took off 5 bases at V and 2 bases at J, with 12 bases between the two ends. The CDR3 spans 14 residues. Germline V gives CDR1 SNHLY, CDR2 FYNNEI. In DNA, the CDR3 is TGTGCCAGCAGTTTAATCCTAGGACAAGAGACCCAGTACTTC. Translated: CASSLILGQETQYF.

This chain links TRBV4-1 with TRBJ1-4; D remains ambiguous. The V gene's germline CDR1 is MGHRA and CDR2 YSYEKL. V lost 4 bases and J lost 6, with 18 bases in between. The CDR3 covers 16 residues. The CDR3 here is CASSPSPGREDEKLFF. The CDR3, as DNA: TGCGCCAGCAGCCCCTCCCCGGGAAGGGAGGATGAAAAACTGTTTTTT.

This clone was detected a few times. The V call is TRBV2, the J call TRBJ1-6; D remains unclear. Trimming shortened V by 2 bases and J by 8 bases, and 7 bases separated the two germline ends. This CDR3 spans 13 amino acids. Per germline, CDR1 SNHLY and CDR2 FYNNEI. This CDR3 reads CASSESPYSPLHF. The CDR3 DNA follows: TGTGCCAGCAGTGAATCCCCATATTCACCCCTCCACTTT.

The rearrangement uses TRBV23-1 and TRBJ1-4; D call uncertain. TRBV23-1 is designated an ORF whose function remains uncertain. The CDR3 is 18 amino acids. V dropped 4 bases and J dropped 4 bases, with 22 bases sitting between them. The CDR3 DNA reads as TGCGCCAGCAGTCCCTTGATCAGCCCGGGGAGGAATAATGAAAAACTGTTTTTT. As protein: CASSPLISPGRNNEKLFF.

This clone was picked up one time. The CDR3 is CASSFSGAYTDTQYF. For the CDR3, the DNA is TGCGCCAGCAGCTTTAGCGGGGCGTACACAGATACGCAGTATTTT. The V and J genes are TRBV5-1 and TRBJ2-3, with 8 bases that match TRBD2. The CDR3 contains 15 residues. Looked up from germline, CDR1 is SGHRS and CDR2 is YFSETQ. The junction had 4 bases not matched to a gene; V was cut back by 2 bases and J by 2 bases. The whole variable domain, remainder taken from reference TRBV5-1 and TRBJ2-3, is KAGVTQTPRYLIKTRGQQVTLSCSPISGHRSVSWYQQTPGQGLQFLFEYFSETQRNKGNFPGRFSGRQFSNSRSEMNVSTLELGDSALYLCASSFSGAYTDTQYFGPGTRLTVL.

This chain joins TRBV6-1 and TRBJ1-5; D is unclear. V was pared by 2 bases and J by 4 bases, with 12 bases between. This CDR3 has 15 amino acids. Germline CDR1 and CDR2: MNHNS and SASEGT. The CDR3 DNA is TGTGCCAGCAGTGAATCAGGAATCCTAAATCAGCCCCAGCATTTT. This codes for CASSESGILNQPQHF.